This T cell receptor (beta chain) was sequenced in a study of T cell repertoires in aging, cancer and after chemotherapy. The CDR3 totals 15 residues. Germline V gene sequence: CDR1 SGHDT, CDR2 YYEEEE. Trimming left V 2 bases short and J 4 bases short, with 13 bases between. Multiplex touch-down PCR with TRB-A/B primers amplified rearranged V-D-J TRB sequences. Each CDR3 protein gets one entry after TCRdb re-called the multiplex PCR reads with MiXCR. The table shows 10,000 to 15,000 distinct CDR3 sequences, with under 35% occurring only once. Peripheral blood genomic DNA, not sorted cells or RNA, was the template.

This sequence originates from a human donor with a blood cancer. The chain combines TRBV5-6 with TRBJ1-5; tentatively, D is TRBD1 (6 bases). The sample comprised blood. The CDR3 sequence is CASSLWGGRNQPQHF. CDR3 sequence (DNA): TGTGCCAGCAGCTTATGGGGGGGCCGTAATCAGCCCCAGCATTTT.